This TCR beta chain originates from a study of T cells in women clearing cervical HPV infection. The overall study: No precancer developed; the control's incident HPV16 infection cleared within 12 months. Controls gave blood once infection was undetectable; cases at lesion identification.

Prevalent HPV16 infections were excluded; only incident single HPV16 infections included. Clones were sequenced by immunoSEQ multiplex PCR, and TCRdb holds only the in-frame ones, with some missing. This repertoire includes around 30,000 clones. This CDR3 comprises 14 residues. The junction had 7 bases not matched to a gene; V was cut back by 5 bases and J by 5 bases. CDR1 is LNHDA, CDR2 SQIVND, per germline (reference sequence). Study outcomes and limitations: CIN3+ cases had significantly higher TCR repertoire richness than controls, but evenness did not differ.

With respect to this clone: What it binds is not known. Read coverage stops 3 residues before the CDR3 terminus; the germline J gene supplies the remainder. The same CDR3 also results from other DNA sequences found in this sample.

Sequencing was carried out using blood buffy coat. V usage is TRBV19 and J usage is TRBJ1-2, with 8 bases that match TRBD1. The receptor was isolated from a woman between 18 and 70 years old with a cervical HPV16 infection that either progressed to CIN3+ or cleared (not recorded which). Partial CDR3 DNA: TGTGCCAGTAGTCTGAGGACAGGGAAATATGGC. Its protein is CASSLRTGKYG. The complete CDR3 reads CASSLRTGKYGYTF.